The clone carrying this T cell receptor (beta chain) showed up just once. This CDR3 has 15 amino acids. V dropped 8 bases and J dropped 1; count of bases not matched to a gene: 6. Germline CDR1 and CDR2: MNHEY and SVGAGI. These data come from a study of control samples from healthy donors and cancer patients. Profiled with immunoSEQ multiplex PCR; TCRdb holds only in-frame clones, not every one. The table shows 130,000 or so clones, with roughly 90% occurring only once. The chain uses TRBV6-5 and TRBJ2-2; 8 bases map to TRBD2. The sequenced material came from blood. The origin of this receptor is a woman aged 45-65 years in good health. The CDR3 coding sequence is TGTGCCAGCGCCCCGGCGGGGGGGAACACCGGGGAGCTGTTTTTT. Translating it yields CASAPAGGNTGELFF.